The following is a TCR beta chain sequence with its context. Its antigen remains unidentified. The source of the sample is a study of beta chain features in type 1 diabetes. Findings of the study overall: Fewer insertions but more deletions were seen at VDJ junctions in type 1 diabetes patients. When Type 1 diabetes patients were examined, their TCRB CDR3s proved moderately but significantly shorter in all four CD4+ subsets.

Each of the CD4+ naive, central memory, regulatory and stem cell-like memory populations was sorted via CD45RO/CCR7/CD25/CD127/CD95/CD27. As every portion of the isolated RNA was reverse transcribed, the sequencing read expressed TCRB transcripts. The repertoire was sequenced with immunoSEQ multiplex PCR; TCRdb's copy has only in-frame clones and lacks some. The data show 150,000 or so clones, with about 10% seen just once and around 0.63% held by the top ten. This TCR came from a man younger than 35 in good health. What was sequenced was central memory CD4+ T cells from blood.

The CDR3 bases are TGCGCCAGCAGCGTTCTTCTCGGGGTTATGGGCTACACCTTC. This translates into CASSVLLGVMGYTF. This sequence joins TRBV5-1 and TRBJ1-2; D remains unclear. Germline V gene lookup returns CDR1 SGHRS and CDR2 YFSETQ. CDR3 size: 14 residues. V was trimmed by 4 bases and J by 8 bases, leaving 18 bases between them.